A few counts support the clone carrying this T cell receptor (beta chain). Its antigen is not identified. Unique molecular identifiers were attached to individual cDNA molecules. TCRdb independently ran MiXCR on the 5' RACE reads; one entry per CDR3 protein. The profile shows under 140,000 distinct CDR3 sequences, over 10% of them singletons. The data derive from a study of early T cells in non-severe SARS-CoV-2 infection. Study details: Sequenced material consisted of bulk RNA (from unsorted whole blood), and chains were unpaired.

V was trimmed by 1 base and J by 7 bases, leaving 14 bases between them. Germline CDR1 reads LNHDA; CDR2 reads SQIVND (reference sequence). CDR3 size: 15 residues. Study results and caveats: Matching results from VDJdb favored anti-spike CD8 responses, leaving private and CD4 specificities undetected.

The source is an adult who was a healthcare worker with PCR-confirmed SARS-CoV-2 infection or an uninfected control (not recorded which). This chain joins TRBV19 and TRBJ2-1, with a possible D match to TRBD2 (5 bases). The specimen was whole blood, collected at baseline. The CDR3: CASSIGGRAVNEQFF. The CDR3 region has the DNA TGTGCCAGTAGTATAGGAGGTAGAGCGGTGAATGAGCAGTTCTTC.